This T cell receptor beta chain was sequenced during a study of T cell responses to AZD1222 COVID-19 vaccine. As for this clone: As yet, its antigen is unknown.

TCRdb's table, derived via immunoSEQ multiplex PCR, lists solely in-frame clones and lacks some. Here the sample spans about 130,000 clones, around 94% being singletons. General observations from the study: Only a handful of individuals given AZD1222 were seropositive at baseline. Donors were largely white British and mainly female; clonal diversity was possibly underestimated. Repertoires were obtained solely post-peak T cell response.

CDR1 MNHEY and CDR2 SMNVEV come from the germline V gene (reference sequence). The V gene lost 6 bases and the J gene lost 0 bases, with 6 bases spanning the gap. The CDR3 length is 12 residues. This TCR derives from an adult in good health. The source material was peripheral blood, sampled on day 0 of AZD1222 vaccination. The chain couples TRBV27 to TRBJ2-7, with D hard to call. The CDR3 here is CASSVSSYEQYF. The CDR3 nucleotides are TGTGCCAGCAGCGTTAGCTCCTACGAGCAGTACTTC.